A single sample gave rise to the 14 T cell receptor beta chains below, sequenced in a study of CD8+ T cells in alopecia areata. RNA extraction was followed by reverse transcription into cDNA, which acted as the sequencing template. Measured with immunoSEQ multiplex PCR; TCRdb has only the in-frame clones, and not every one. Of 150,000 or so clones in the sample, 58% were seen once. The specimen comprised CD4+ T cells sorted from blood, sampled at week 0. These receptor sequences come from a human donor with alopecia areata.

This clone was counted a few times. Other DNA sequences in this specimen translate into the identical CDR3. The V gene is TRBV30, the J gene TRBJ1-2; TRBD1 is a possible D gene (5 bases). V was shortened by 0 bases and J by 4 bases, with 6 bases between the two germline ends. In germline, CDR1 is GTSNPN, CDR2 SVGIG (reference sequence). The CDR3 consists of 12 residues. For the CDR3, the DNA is TGTGCCTGGAGTGTCGACAGCTATGGCTACACCTTC. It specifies CAWSVDSYGYTF.

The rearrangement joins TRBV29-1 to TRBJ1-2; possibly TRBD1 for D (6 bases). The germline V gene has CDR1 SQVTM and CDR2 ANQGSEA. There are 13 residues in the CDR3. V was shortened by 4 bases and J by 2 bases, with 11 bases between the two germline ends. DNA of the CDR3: TGCAGCGTTGCGGACAGAGCCAACTATGGCTACACCTTC. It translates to CSVADRANYGYTF.

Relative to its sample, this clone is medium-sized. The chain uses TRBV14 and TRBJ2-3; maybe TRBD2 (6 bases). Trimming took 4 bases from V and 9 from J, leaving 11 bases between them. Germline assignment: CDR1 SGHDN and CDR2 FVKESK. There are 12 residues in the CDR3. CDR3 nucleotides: TGTGCCAGCAGCCCCCGGGGGTGGACGCAGTATTTT. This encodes CASSPRGWTQYF.

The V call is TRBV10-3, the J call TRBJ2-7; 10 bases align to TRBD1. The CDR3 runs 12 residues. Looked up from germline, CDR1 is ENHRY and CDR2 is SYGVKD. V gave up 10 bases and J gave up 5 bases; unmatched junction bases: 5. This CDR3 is CATSTGGNEQYF. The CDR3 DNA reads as TGTGCCACCTCGACAGGGGGCAACGAGCAGTACTTC.

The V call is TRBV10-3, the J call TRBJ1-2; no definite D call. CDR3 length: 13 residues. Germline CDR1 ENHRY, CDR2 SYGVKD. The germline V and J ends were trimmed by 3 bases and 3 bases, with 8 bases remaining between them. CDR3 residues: CAISEREYYGYTF. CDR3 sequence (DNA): TGTGCCATCAGTGAACGGGAATACTATGGCTACACCTTC.

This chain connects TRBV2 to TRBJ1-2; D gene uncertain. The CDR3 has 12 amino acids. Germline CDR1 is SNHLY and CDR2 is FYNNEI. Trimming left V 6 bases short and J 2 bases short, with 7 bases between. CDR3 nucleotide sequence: TGTGCCAGCAGCCTTGAAAACTATGGCTACACCTTC. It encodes CASSLENYGYTF.

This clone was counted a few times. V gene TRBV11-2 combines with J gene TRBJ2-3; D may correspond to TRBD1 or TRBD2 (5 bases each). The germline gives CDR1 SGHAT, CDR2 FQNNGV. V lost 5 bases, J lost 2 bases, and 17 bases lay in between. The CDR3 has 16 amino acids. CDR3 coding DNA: TGTGCCAGCAGCCGGTTAGGGACCCTTGTCACAGATACGCAGTATTTT. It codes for CASSRLGTLVTDTQYF.

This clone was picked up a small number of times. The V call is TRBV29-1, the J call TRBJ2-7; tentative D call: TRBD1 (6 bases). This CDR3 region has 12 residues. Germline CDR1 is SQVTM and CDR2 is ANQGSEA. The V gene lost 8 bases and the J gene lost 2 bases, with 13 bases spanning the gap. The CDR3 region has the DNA TGCAGCTCCCTCAGGGGAACCTACGAGCAGTACTTC. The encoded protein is CSSLRGTYEQYF.

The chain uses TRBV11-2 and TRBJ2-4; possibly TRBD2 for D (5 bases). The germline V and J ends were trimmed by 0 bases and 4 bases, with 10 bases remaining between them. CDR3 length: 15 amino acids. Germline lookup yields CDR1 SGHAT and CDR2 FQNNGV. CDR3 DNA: TGTGCCAGCAGCTTAGATGCAGCGGCAAAAAACATTCAGTACTTC. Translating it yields CASSLDAAAKNIQYF.

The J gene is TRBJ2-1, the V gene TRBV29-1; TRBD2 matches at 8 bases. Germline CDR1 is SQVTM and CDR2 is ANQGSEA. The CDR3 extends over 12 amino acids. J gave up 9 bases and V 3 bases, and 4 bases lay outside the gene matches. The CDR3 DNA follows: TGCAGCGTTGATTTAGCGGGGCCTGAGCAGTTCTTC. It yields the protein CSVDLAGPEQFF.

CDR3 region: CATRAAAMNTEAFF. The CDR3, as DNA: TGTGCCACCAGGGCGGCGGCCATGAACACTGAAGCTTTCTTT. The genes are TRBV10-3 and TRBJ1-1; a possible D gene is TRBD1 (5 bases). The V and J ends lost 10 bases and 0 bases respectively, with 15 bases between them. Germline V gene data show CDR1 as ENHRY and CDR2 as SYGVKD. The length of the CDR3 is 14 residues.

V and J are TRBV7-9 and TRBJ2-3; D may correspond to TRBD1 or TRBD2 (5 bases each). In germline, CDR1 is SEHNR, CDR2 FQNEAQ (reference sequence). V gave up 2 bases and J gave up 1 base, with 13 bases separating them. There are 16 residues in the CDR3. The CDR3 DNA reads TGTGCCAGCAGCTTATGGGGGACCAGAGGCACAGATACGCAGTATTTT. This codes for CASSLWGTRGTDTQYF.

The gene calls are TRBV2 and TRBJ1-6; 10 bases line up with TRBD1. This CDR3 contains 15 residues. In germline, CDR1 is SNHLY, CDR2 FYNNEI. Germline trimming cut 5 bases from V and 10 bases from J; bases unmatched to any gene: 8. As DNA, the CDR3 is TGTGCCAGCAGTTCCCGGACAGGGGGAGGATCACCCCTCCACTTT. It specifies CASSSRTGGGSPLHF.

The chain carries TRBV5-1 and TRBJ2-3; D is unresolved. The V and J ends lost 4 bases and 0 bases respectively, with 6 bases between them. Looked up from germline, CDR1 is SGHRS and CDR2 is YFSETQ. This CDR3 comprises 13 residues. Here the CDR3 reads CASSGLSTDTQYF. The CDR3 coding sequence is TGCGCCAGCAGCGGCCTGAGCACAGATACGCAGTATTTT.